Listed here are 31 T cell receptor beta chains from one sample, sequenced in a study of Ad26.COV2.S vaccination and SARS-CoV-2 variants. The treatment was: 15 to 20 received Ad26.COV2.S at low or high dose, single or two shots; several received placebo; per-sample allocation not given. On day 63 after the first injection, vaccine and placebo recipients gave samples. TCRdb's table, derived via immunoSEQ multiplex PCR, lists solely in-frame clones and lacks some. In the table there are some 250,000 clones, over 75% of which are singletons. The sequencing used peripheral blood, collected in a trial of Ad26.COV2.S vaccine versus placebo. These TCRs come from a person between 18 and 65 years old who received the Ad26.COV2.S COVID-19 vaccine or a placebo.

CDR3 loop: CASSLRGTGGYNSPLHF. The CDR3 coding sequence is TGTGCCAGCAGCCTTAGGGGGACAGGGGGTTATAATTCACCCCTCCACTTT. The chain couples TRBV3-1 (or the pseudogene TRBV3-2) to TRBJ1-6; TRBD1 agrees at 11 bases. The CDR3 covers 17 residues. CDR1 LGHDT and CDR2 YNNKEL come from the germline V gene (reference sequence). Germline trimming cut 4 bases from V and 4 bases from J; bases unmatched to any gene: 6.

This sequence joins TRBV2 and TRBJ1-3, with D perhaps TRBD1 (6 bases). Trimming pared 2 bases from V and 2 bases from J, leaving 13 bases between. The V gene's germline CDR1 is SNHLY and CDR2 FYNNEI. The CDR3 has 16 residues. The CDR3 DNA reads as TGTGCCAGCAGTGAATCCCGGACAGCTACTGGAAACACCATATATTTT. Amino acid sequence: CASSESRTATGNTIYF.

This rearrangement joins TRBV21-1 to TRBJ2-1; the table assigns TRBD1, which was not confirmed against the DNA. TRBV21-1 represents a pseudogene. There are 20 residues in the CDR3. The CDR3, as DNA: TGTGCCAACTATTCGGACAGGGGGGGACCCGGGACTAGATGTACCAATGAGCAGTTCTTC. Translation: CANYSDRGGPGTRCTNEQFF.

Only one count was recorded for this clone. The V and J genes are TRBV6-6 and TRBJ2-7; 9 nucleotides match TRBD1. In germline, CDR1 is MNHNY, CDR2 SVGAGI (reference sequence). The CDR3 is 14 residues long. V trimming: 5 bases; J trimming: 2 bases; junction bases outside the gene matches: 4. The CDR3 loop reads CASSTGQGTYEQYF. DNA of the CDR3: TGTGCCAGCAGTACCGGACAGGGGACCTACGAGCAGTACTTC.

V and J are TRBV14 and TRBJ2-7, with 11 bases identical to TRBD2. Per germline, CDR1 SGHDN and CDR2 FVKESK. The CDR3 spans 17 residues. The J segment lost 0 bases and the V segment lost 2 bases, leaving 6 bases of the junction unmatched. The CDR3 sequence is CASSQLAGGLHSYEQYF. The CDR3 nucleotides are TGTGCCAGCAGCCAACTAGCGGGGGGACTACACTCCTACGAGCAGTACTTC.

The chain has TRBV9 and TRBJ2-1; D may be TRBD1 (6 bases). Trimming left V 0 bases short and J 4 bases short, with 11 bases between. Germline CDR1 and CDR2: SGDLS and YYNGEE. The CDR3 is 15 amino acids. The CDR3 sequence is CASSVGQELYNEQFF. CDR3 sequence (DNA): TGTGCCAGCAGCGTAGGACAGGAGCTATACAATGAGCAGTTCTTC. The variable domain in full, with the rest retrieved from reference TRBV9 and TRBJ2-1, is DSGVTQTPKHLITATGQRVTLRCSPRSGDLSVYWYQQSLDQGLQFLIQYYNGEERAKGNILERFSAQQFPDLHSELNLSSLELGDSALYFCASSVGQELYNEQFFGPGTRLTVL.

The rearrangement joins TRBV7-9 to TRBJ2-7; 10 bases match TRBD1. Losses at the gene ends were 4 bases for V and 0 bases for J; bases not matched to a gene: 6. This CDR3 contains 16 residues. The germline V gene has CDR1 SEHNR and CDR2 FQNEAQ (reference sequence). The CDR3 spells CASSSGQGTSSYEQYF. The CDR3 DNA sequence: TGTGCCAGCAGCTCGGGACAGGGGACCTCCTCCTACGAGCAGTACTTC.

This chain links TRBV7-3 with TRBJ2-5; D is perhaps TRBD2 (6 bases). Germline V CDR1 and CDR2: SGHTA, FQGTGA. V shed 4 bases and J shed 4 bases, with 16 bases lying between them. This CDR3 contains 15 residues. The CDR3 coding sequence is TGTGCCAGCAGCTCCATTCCGGGACTGGGAGAGACCCAGTACTTC. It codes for CASSSIPGLGETQYF.

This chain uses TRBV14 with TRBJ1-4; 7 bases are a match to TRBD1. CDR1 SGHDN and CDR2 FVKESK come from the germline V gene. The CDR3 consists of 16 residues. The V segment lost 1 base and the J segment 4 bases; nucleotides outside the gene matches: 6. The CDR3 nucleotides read TGTGCCAGCAGCCAAGTAAGGGGGCATGTTAATGAAAAACTGTTTTTT. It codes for CASSQVRGHVNEKLFF.

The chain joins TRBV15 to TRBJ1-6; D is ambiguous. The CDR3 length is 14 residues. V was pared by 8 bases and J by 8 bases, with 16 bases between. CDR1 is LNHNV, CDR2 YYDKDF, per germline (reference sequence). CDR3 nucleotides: TGTGCCACCGGCCCCTCAAGACGCGATTCACCCCTCCACTTT. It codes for CATGPSRRDSPLHF.

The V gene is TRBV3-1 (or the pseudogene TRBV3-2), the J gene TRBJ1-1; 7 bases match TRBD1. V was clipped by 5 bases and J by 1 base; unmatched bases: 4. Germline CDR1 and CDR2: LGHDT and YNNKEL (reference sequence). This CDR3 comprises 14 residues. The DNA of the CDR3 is TGTGCCAGCAGCTTCCGGACAGGGAACACTGAAGCTTTCTTT. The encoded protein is CASSFRTGNTEAFF.

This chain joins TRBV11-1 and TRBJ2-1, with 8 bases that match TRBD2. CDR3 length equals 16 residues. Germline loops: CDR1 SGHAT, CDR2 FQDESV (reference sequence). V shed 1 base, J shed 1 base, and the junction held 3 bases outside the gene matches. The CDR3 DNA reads TGTGCCAGCAGCTTAGTGGCGGGGGGATCCTACAATGAGCAGTTCTTC. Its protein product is CASSLVAGGSYNEQFF.

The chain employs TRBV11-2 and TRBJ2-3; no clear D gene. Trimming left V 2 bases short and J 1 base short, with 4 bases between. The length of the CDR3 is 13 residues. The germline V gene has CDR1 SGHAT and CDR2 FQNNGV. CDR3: CASSLFGTDTQYF. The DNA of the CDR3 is TGTGCCAGCAGCTTATTCGGCACAGATACGCAGTATTTT.

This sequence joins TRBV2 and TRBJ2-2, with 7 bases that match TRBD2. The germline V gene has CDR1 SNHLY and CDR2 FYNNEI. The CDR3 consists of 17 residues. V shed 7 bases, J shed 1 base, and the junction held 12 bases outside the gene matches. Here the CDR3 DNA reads TGTGCCAGCACCTTCCCTCGAGGGACTAAGAACACCGGGGAGCTGTTTTTT. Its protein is CASTFPRGTKNTGELFF. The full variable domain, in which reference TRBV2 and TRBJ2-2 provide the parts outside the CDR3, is EPEVTQTPSHQVTQMGQEVILRCVPISNHLYFYWYRQILGQKVEFLVSFYNNEISEKSEIFDDQFSVERPDGSNFTLKIRSTKLEDSAMYFCASTFPRGTKNTGELFFGEGSRLTVL.

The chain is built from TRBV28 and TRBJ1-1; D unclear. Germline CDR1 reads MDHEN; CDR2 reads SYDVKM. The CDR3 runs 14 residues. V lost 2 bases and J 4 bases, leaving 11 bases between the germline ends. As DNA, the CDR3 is TGTGCCAGCAGTTTAGGCGGGTCGGCCACTGAAGCTTTCTTT. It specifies CASSLGGSATEAFF.

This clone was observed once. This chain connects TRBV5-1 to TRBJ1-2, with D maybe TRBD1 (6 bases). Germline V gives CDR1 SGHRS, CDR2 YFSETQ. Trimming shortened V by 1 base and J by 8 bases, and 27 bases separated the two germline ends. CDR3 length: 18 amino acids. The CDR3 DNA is TGCGCCAGCAGCTTGAGGGGCCCTTACGAGGGGGACCTTCAAGGCTACACCTTC. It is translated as CASSLRGPYEGDLQGYTF.

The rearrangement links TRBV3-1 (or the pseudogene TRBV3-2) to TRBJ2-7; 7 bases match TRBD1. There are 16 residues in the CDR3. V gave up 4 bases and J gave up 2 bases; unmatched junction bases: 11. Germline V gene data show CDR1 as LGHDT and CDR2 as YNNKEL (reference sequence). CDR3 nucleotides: TGTGCCAGCAGCCCGTCCCCCTGGGACAGTCCCTACGAGCAGTACTTC. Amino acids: CASSPSPWDSPYEQYF.

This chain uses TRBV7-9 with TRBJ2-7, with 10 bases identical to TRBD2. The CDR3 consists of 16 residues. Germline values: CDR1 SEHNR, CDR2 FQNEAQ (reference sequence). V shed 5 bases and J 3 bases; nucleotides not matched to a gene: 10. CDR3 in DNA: TGTGCCAGCAGCCGGGGAGCGGGAGGGTATAACTACGAGCAGTACTTC. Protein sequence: CASSRGAGGYNYEQYF.

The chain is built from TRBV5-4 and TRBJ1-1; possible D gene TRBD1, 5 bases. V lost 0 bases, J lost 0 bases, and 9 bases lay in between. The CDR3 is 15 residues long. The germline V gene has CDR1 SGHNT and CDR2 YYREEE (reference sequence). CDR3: CASSLAGTLNTEAFF. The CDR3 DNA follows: TGTGCCAGCAGCTTGGCCGGGACGTTGAACACTGAAGCTTTCTTT.

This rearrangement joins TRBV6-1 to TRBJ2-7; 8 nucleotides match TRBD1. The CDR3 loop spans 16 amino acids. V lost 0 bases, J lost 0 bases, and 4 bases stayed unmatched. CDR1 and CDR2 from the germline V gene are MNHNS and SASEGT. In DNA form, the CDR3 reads TGTGCCAGCAGTGAAGCGACAGGGGCATACTCCTACGAGCAGTACTTC. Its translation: CASSEATGAYSYEQYF.

The CDR3 DNA sequence: TGTGCCAGCAGCCCGGCTAGCGGGAGCCACGAGCAGTACTTC. It specifies CASSPASGSHEQYF. This chain uses TRBV7-2 with TRBJ2-7; 10 nucleotides align to TRBD2. The CDR3 covers 14 residues. The germline V gene has CDR1 SGHTA and CDR2 FQGNSA. The V segment lost 5 bases and the J segment 5 bases; nucleotides outside the gene matches: 6.

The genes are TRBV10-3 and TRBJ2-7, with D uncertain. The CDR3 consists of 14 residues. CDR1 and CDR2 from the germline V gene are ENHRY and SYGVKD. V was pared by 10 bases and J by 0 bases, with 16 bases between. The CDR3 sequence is CATSRAERSYEQYF. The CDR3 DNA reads TGTGCCACCAGCCGGGCAGAGCGCTCCTACGAGCAGTACTTC.

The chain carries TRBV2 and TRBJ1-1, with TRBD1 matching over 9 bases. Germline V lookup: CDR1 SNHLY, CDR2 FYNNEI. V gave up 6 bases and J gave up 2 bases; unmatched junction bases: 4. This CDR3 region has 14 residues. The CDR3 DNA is TGTGCCAGCAGGGAGGACAGGGGTAACACTGAAGCTTTCTTT. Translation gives CASREDRGNTEAFF.

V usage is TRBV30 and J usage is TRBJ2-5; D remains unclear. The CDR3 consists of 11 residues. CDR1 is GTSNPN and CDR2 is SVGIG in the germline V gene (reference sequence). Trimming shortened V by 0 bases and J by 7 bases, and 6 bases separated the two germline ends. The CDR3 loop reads CAWSVLGTQYF. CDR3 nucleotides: TGTGCCTGGAGTGTTCTCGGGACCCAGTACTTC.

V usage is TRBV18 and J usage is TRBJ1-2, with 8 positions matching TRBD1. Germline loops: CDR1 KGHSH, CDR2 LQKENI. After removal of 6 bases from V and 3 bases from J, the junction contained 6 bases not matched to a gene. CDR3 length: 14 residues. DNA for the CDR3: TGTGCCAGCTCTAGTGACAGGGGAGACTATGGCTACACCTTC. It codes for CASSSDRGDYGYTF. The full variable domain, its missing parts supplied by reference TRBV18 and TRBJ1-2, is NAGVMQNPRHLVRRRGQEARLRCSPMKGHSHVYWYRQLPEEGLKFMVYLQKENIIDESGMPKERFSAEFPKEGPSILRIQQVVRGDSAAYFCASSSDRGDYGYTFGSGTRLTVV.

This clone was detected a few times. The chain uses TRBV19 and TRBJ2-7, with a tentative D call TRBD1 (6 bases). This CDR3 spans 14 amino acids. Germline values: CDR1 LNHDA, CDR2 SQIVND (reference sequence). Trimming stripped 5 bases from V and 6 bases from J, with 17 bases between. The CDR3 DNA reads TGTGCCAGTAGTGCTACAGGGACCCCACGCGAGCAGTACTTC. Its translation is CASSATGTPREQYF.

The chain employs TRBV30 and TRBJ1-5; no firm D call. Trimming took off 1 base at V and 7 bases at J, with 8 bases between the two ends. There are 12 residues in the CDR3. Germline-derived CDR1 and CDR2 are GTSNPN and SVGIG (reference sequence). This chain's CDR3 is CAWSAGPQPQHF. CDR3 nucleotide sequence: TGTGCCTGGAGTGCCGGCCCACAGCCCCAGCATTTT.

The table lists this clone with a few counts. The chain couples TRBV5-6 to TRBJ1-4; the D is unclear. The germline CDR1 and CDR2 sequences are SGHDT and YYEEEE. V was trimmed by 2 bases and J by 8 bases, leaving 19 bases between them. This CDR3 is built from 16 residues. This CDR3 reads CASSLLHIGMSEKLFF. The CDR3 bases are TGTGCCAGCAGCTTACTTCACATCGGGATGTCGGAAAAACTGTTTTTT. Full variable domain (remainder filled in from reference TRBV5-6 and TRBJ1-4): DAGVTQSPTHLIKTRGQQVTLRCSPKSGHDTVSWYQQALGQGPQFIFQYYEEEERQRGNFPDRFSGHQFPNYSSELNVNALLLGDSALYLCASSLLHIGMSEKLFFGSGTQLSVL.

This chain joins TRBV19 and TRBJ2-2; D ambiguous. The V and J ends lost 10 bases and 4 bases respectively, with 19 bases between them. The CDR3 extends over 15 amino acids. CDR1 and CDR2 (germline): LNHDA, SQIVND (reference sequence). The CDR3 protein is CATQMGLVGTGELFF. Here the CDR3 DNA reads TGTGCCACCCAAATGGGCCTAGTGGGCACCGGGGAGCTGTTTTTT.

CDR3 DNA: TGCGCCAGCAGCTTGGTTGGGACAGGGTCCACTGAAGCTTTCTTT. This translates into CASSLVGTGSTEAFF. The chain couples TRBV5-1 to TRBJ1-1; 9 nucleotides align to TRBD1. The CDR3 extends over 15 amino acids. The germline V gene encodes CDR1 SGHRS and CDR2 YFSETQ. With V trimmed by 0 bases and J by 4 bases, 4 bases remained unmatched.

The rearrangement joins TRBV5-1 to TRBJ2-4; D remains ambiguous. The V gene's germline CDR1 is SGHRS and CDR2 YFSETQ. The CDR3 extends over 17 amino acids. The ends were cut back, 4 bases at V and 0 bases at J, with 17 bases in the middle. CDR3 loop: CASSPRILILAKNIQYF. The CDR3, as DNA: TGCGCCAGCAGCCCCCGGATCCTTATTCTAGCCAAAAACATTCAGTACTTC.